These 6 T cell receptor beta chains came from one sample sequenced in a study of shared clonotypes between healthy human individuals. Using immunoSEQ multiplex PCR, the repertoire was profiled, and TCRdb retains in-frame clones only, with some absent. The sample lists more than 400,000 clones, 81% occurring once. Sequencing was done on a sample of PBMCs. The source of these receptors is a woman in her thirties or forties in good health. Some clones in this sample may be carry-over from other donors' samples.

The CDR3 is CASSMAGTGGNQPQHF. In DNA form, the CDR3 reads TGTGCCAGTAGTATGGCCGGGACAGGTGGCAATCAGCCCCAGCATTTT. The rearrangement joins TRBV19 to TRBJ1-5, with TRBD1 identical over 8 bases. J lost 2 bases, V lost 3 bases, and 6 bases had no gene match. The length of the CDR3 is 16 residues. The germline V gene encodes CDR1 LNHDA and CDR2 SQIVND (reference sequence).

The V gene is TRBV30, the J gene TRBJ1-4, with D tentatively TRBD1 (6 bases). This CDR3 is 12 amino acids long. Trimming removed 4 bases from V and 8 bases from J, with 11 bases in between. From germline, CDR1 is GTSNPN and CDR2 SVGIG (reference sequence). CDR3 residues: CAWKRTGEKLFF. The CDR3 nucleotides are TGTGCCTGGAAGCGAACAGGGGAAAAACTGTTTTTT.

Remarks on this clone: One end of the junction does not line up with germline, which may come from a read error. The J gene is TRBJ2-6, the V gene TRBV30, with D hard to call. In germline, CDR1 is GTSNPN, CDR2 SVGIG (reference sequence). This CDR3 has 17 amino acids. DNA for the CDR3: TGTGCCTGGAGTAAAATGGGTTTACGCTCTGTGGCCAACGTCCTGACTTTC. As protein: CAWSKMGLRSVANVLTF.

This clone was seen once. The chain couples TRBV7-3 to TRBJ2-5; D tentatively reads TRBD1 or TRBD2 (5 bases each). This CDR3 spans 14 amino acids. Trimming removed 2 bases from V and 7 bases from J, with 14 bases in between. Germline V gene lookup returns CDR1 SGHTA and CDR2 FQGTGA. This CDR3 is CASSLAPSTGTQYF. The CDR3 coding sequence is TGTGCCAGCAGCTTAGCCCCTAGCACAGGGACCCAGTACTTC.

This clone was seen more than once but under ten times. The CDR3 region is CASGPGFRGTDTQYF. The CDR3 DNA reads as TGCGCCAGCGGGCCGGGCTTTAGGGGCACAGATACGCAGTATTTT. The chain combines TRBV10-2 with TRBJ2-3; D is uncertain. The CDR3 covers 15 residues. Germline lookup yields CDR1 WSHSY and CDR2 SAAADI. V lost 8 bases to trimming and J lost 1 base, with 16 bases between them.

V usage is TRBV7-9 and J usage is TRBJ2-7; 12 bases are a match to TRBD1. The V gene end was trimmed by 1 base and the J gene end by 4 bases; junction bases not matched to a gene: 8. Germline V gene sequence: CDR1 SEHNR, CDR2 FQNEAQ (reference sequence). The CDR3 consists of 17 residues. CDR3 in amino acids: CASSLGVPGQGAYEQYF. In DNA form, the CDR3 reads TGTGCCAGCAGCTTAGGGGTACCGGGACAGGGGGCTTACGAGCAGTACTTC.